The rows below give T cell receptor beta chains drawn from one sample of a study of blood T cell repertoires in COVID-19. The table came from immunoSEQ multiplex PCR; TCRdb's copy has only in-frame clones and leaves some out. The sample records more than 85,000 clones, about 79% being singletons. The sequenced material came from peripheral blood. These receptors were obtained from a woman aged 80 or older with active or convalescent COVID-19. Each CDR3 is given with its conserved first and last residue. D genes are given only for firm matches. Rows may omit the clone size; those that give it use once, few, many or a size class.

size,J,D,V,CDR3,DNA
-,TRBJ1-1,-,TRBV5-4,CASSLERGSNTEAFF,TGTGCCAGCAGCTTGGAGCGGGGTTCAAACACTGAAGCTTTCTTT
-,TRBJ2-3,-,TRBV28,CASSPLGFTDTQYF,TGTGCCAGCAGTCCCCTCGGGTTTACAGATACGCAGTATTTT
-,TRBJ2-1,-,TRBV19,CASSGLAYNEQFF,TGTGCCAGTAGTGGTTTGGCTTACAATGAGCAGTTCTTC
-,TRBJ2-3,TRBD2,TRBV6-2/TRBV6-3,CASSYSSSGTPDTQYF,TGTGCCAGCAGTTACTCGTCTAGCGGGACCCCAGATACGCAGTATTTT
-,TRBJ2-5,TRBD1,TRBV18,CASSLDRGRETQYF,TGTGCCAGCTCACTTGACAGGGGGCGCGAGACCCAGTACTTC
-,TRBJ2-6,-,TRBV3-1/TRBV3-2,CASSPLTPNSGANVLTF,TGTGCCAGCAGCCCTCTAACTCCTAACTCTGGGGCCAACGTCCTGACTTTC
-,TRBJ2-7,-,TRBV11-2,CASSLGGQTNYEQYF,TGTGCCAGCAGCTTAGGAGGACAGACAAACTACGAGCAGTACTTC
once,TRBJ1-2,TRBD1,TRBV7-9,CASSLERGRLRGYTF,TGTGCCAGCAGCTTAGAAAGGGGGCGCTTACGTGGCTACACCTTC
-,TRBJ2-5,-,TRBV5-5,CASSLAAGGETQYF,TGTGCCAGCAGCTTGGCGGCCGGCGGGGAGACCCAGTACTTC
-,TRBJ1-2,TRBD1,TRBV2,CASSEQGAYGYTF,TGTGCCAGCAGTGAACAGGGGGCCTATGGCTACACCTTC
-,TRBJ2-1,-,TRBV30,CAWKGFSGQTYNEQFF,TGTGCCTGGAAGGGGTTCTCTGGGCAGACGTACAATGAGCAGTTCTTC
-,TRBJ2-1,TRBD2,TRBV5-1,CASSLGLAGWEQFF,TGCGCCAGCAGCTTAGGACTAGCGGGATGGGAGCAGTTCTTC
-,TRBJ2-7,TRBD1,TRBV29-1,CSVGGQGVSYEQYF,TGCAGCGTTGGAGGACAGGGGGTCTCCTACGAGCAGTACTTC
-,TRBJ1-1,-,TRBV5-5,CASSRQDYTEAFF,TGTGCCAGCAGTAGACAGGACTACACTGAAGCTTTCTTT
-,TRBJ2-1,TRBD2,TRBV7-9,CASSLAASGRAYEQFF,TGTGCCAGCAGCTTAGCGGCTAGCGGGAGGGCCTATGAGCAGTTCTTC
few,TRBJ2-1,TRBD1,TRBV5-1,CASMDRVTYNEQFF,TGCGCCAGCATGGACAGGGTAACCTACAATGAGCAGTTCTTC
-,TRBJ2-2,TRBD2,TRBV5-1,CASSLDVAGVLSNTGELFF,TGCGCCAGCAGCTTGGACGTAGCGGGAGTCTTGTCGAACACCGGGGAGCTGTTTTTT
-,TRBJ2-1,-,TRBV29-1,CSVFTASPYNEQFF,TGCAGCGTTTTTACCGCGTCTCCGTACAATGAGCAGTTCTTC
-,TRBJ1-1,-,TRBV5-1,CASSLTQGLNTEAFF,TGCGCCAGCAGCTTGACGCAGGGGTTGAACACTGAAGCTTTCTTT
-,TRBJ2-7,TRBD2,TRBV18,CASSTPKRRERNEQYF,TGTGCCAGCTCAACACCGAAAAGGCGGGAGAGAAACGAGCAGTACTTC
-,TRBJ2-2,-,TRBV5-4,CASSSLHRTENTGELFF,TGTGCCAGCAGCTCATTGCATAGGACAGAGAACACCGGGGAGCTGTTTTTT
-,TRBJ1-3,-,TRBV9,CASSGHLSGNTIYF,TGTGCCAGCAGCGGACACCTCTCTGGAAACACCATATATTTT
-,TRBJ1-1,-,TRBV9,CASSETAMNTEAFF,TGTGCCAGCAGCGAGACAGCCATGAACACTGAAGCTTTCTTT
once,TRBJ2-1,TRBD2,TRBV28,CASSLAGHEQFF,TGTGCCAGCAGTCTAGCGGGGCATGAGCAGTTCTTC
-,TRBJ2-7,TRBD2,TRBV7-2,CASSLAGGLSYEQYF,TGTGCCAGCAGCTTAGCGGGAGGGCTATCCTACGAGCAGTACTTC
-,TRBJ2-1,TRBD1,TRBV5-4,CASSSGQGSSYNEQFF,TGTGCCAGCAGTTCCGGACAGGGTAGCTCCTACAATGAGCAGTTCTTC
-,TRBJ1-2,-,TRBV5-1,CASSLGVAGYGYTF,TGCGCCAGCAGCTTGGGAGTGGCGGGGTATGGCTACACCTTC